This entry describes one TCR beta chain. Its antigen is still unknown. RNA transcripts yielded amplified TCR beta CDR3 regions. HTBI primers drove first-round RT-PCR of the TCR CDR3. MiXCR was run by TCRdb on the multiplex PCR reads, yielding one entry per CDR3 protein. The repertoire consists of under 400,000 distinct CDR3 sequences, with 16% occurring once and the leading ten covering around a third. These data belong to a study of T cells in Graves' hyperthyroidism and ophthalmopathy. The study's findings and limits: Ophthalmopathy cases were set apart from stable hyperthyroidism by a 13 V-J model. In the blood, most expanded thyroid clonotypes above 0.001 appeared as well. Ophthalmopathy onset followed model prediction by a median approximately 5.9 months.

Clinical symptoms, serum thyroxine and TRAb, thyroid ultrasound and orbital computed tomography were used for the diagnoses. The germline V and J ends were trimmed by 7 bases and 5 bases, with 21 bases remaining between them. The germline V gene encodes CDR1 MNHEY and CDR2 SVGEGT. The CDR3 totals 16 residues. The sequence derives from a man aged 25-40 years with Graves' hyperthyroidism. Material for sequencing was blood. This chain uses TRBV6-2 or TRBV6-3 with TRBJ1-5, with TRBD1 as a possible D gene (6 bases). CDR3 loop: CASTPNTPTGYQPQHF. DNA for the CDR3: TGTGCCAGCACCCCGAACACACCTACAGGGTATCAGCCCCAGCATTTT.